This TCR beta chain came from a study of kidney transplant recipient with SARS-CoV-2 infection. Trimming took 6 bases from V and 8 from J; bases not matched to a gene: 4. This CDR3 spans 12 amino acids. From germline, CDR1 is MNHEY and CDR2 SMNVEV (reference sequence). TCRdb re-called the reads with MiXCR, one entry per CDR3 protein. The data hold fewer than 250,000 distinct CDR3 sequences, with 25% to 30% observed a single time. The starting material was a blood sample, obtained at baseline and on roughly day 110 from a kidney transplant recipient. The receptor comes from a male patient in his thirties who had COVID-19 and was a kidney transplant recipient. Some of the T cells might come from the graft donor. The V and J genes are TRBV27 and TRBJ2-1, with 7 positions matching TRBD1. CDR3 in DNA: TGTGCCAGCAGCACAGGGGACGATGAGCAGTTCTTC. Encoded protein: CASSTGDDEQFF.